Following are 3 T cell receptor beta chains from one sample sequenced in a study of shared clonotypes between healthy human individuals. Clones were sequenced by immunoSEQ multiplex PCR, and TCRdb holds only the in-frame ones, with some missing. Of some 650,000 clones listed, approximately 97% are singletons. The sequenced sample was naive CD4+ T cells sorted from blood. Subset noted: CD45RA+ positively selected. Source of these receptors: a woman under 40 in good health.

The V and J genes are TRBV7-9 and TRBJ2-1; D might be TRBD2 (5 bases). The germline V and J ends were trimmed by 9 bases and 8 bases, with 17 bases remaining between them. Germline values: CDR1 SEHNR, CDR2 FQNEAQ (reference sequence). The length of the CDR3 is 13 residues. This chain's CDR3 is CASGRGEFYEQFF. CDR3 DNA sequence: TGTGCCAGTGGACGTGGGGAGTTCTATGAGCAGTTCTTC.

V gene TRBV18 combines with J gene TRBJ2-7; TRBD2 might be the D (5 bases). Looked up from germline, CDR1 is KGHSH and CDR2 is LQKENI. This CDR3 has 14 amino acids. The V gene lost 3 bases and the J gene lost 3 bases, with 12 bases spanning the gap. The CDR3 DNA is TGTGCCAGCTCACCTCTTGGCGCGGGCTACGAGCAGTACTTC. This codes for CASSPLGAGYEQYF.

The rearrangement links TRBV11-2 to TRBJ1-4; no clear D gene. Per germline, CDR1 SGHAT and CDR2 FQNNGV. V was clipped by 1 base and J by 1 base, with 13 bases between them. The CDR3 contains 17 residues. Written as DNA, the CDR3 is TGTGCCAGCAGCTTAGCGACCGGGGTGGTAACTAATGAAAAACTGTTTTTT. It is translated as CASSLATGVVTNEKLFF.